The 23 T cell receptor beta chains reported below all come from one sample, sequenced in a study of T cells in Graves' hyperthyroidism and ophthalmopathy. There were TCR beta CDR3 regions amplified from RNA transcripts. An initial round of RT-PCR targeting the TCR CDR3 relied on the HTBI primer set. TCRdb re-analysed the multiplex PCR reads in MiXCR, keeping a single row per CDR3 protein. The profile shows more than 450,000 distinct CDR3 sequences, 15% to 20% of them singletons. Sequenced sample: blood. These receptors were taken from a middle-aged man with Graves' ophthalmopathy.

This clonotype was seen many times. V is TRBV7-9 and J is TRBJ2-7, with 9 bases matching TRBD2. J lost 4 bases, V lost 1 base, and 5 bases had no gene match. The germline gives CDR1 SEHNR, CDR2 FQNEAQ (reference sequence). The CDR3 runs 15 residues. The CDR3: CASSLGRGLAYEQYF. The CDR3, as DNA: TGTGCCAGCAGCTTAGGTAGGGGACTAGCTTACGAGCAGTACTTC.

The chain carries TRBV18 and TRBJ2-7; D could derive from TRBD1 or TRBD2 (5 bases each). Trimming took off 4 bases at V and 5 bases at J, with 18 bases between the two ends. The CDR3 is 15 residues long. Germline V lookup: CDR1 KGHSH, CDR2 LQKENI. The CDR3 here is CASSHGTLSQNEQYF. The DNA for the CDR3 is TGTGCCAGCTCACACGGGACGCTCTCTCAGAACGAGCAGTACTTC.

This clonotype appeared many times. This rearrangement joins TRBV5-5 to TRBJ1-4; D remains ambiguous. CDR3 size: 14 residues. V lost 0 bases, J lost 3 bases, and 6 bases lay in between. Germline V gene sequence: CDR1 SGHKS, CDR2 YYEKEE (reference sequence). CDR3 region: CASSLVPANEKLFF. The CDR3 DNA follows: TGTGCCAGCAGCTTGGTGCCGGCTAATGAAAAACTGTTTTTT.

The sample holds many counts of this clonotype. This chain joins TRBV12-3 or TRBV12-4 and TRBJ2-4, with TRBD1 matching over 12 bases. Trimming cost V 5 bases and J 7 bases; bases outside gene matches: 9. The CDR3 is 16 amino acids. For the CDR3, the DNA is TGTGCCAGCAGTCGACCGGGACAGGGGGCCAGTAACATTCAGTACTTC. It specifies CASSRPGQGASNIQYF.

This chain uses TRBV6-2 or TRBV6-3 with TRBJ2-1; the match to TRBD1 covers 8 bases. The trim removed 6 bases at V and 8 bases at J, leaving 12 bases unmatched. Per germline, CDR1 MNHEY and CDR2 SVGEGT. The CDR3 runs 15 residues. The CDR3 protein is CASSLVAGGRYEQFF. CDR3 in DNA: TGTGCCAGCAGCTTGGTGGCAGGGGGCCGCTATGAGCAGTTCTTC.

This clonotype occurred many times. The chain recombines TRBV3-1 with TRBJ2-2; tentatively, D is TRBD1 (6 bases). CDR3 length equals 16 residues. The V gene's germline CDR1 is LGHDT and CDR2 YNNKEL (reference sequence). V gave up 1 base and J gave up 6 bases, with 15 bases separating them. CDR3 loop: CASSQAPGAGPGELFF. In DNA form, the CDR3 reads TGTGCCAGCAGCCAAGCCCCAGGGGCAGGGCCCGGGGAGCTGTTTTTT.

This clonotype was seen only a few times. The chain carries TRBV20-1 and TRBJ2-7; 8 bases fit TRBD1. Germline CDR1 DFQATT, CDR2 SNEGSKA (reference sequence). J was trimmed by 5 bases and V by 3 bases; bases with no gene match: 12. The CDR3 loop spans 15 amino acids. The CDR3 DNA sequence: TGCAGTGCTAGTCCCCCCCAGGGGGCTCGGGACGAGCAGTACTTC. Amino acids: CSASPPQGARDEQYF.

The J gene is TRBJ2-4, the V gene TRBV28; tentative D call: TRBD2 (5 bases). The CDR3 is made up of 17 amino acids. The germline V gene encodes CDR1 MDHEN and CDR2 SYDVKM. Trimming took off 6 bases at V and 2 bases at J, with 20 bases between the two ends. The CDR3 sequence is CASRPRGGETSKNIQYF. CDR3 DNA sequence: TGTGCCAGCAGACCCCGTGGAGGCGAAACCTCCAAAAACATTCAGTACTTC.

This clonotype was counted between two and nine times. The genes are TRBV20-1 and TRBJ2-6, with D hard to call. V gave up 6 bases and J gave up 4 bases, with 16 bases separating them. Germline lookup yields CDR1 DFQATT and CDR2 SNEGSKA (reference sequence). The CDR3 is 15 residues long. CDR3 coding DNA: TGCAGTGCCGATGGGCCGCCGGCGGGGGCCAACGTCCTGACTTTC. It encodes CSADGPPAGANVLTF.

This clonotype was picked up many times. The V gene is TRBV28, the J gene TRBJ2-7; TRBD2 matches at 8 bases. V shed 6 bases, J shed 5 bases, and the junction held 3 bases outside the gene matches. Germline CDR1 MDHEN, CDR2 SYDVKM. The CDR3 is made up of 12 amino acids. In DNA, the CDR3 is TGTGCCAGCAGCGAGCGGGGGAACGAGCAGTACTTC. Its translation is CASSERGNEQYF.

This clonotype was seen a handful of times. V and J are TRBV5-1 and TRBJ2-7; no reliable D call. The CDR3 is 15 amino acids. The V and J ends lost 0 bases and 2 bases respectively, with 12 bases between them. Germline-derived CDR1 and CDR2 are SGHRS and YFSETQ. The CDR3 loop is CASSLGVLGTYEQYF. DNA of the CDR3: TGCGCCAGCAGCTTGGGGGTCTTAGGCACCTACGAGCAGTACTTC.

Many counts were recorded for this clonotype. The chain combines TRBV11-2 with TRBJ1-5; D gene uncertain. CDR1 is SGHAT and CDR2 is FQNNGV in the germline V gene. With 1 base removed from V and 7 bases from J, the gap between germline ends came to 8 bases. The CDR3 consists of 13 residues. The DNA of the CDR3 is TGTGCCAGCAGCTTAGGAGGAGTACAGCCCCAGCATTTT. Encoded protein: CASSLGGVQPQHF.

CDR3 nucleotides: TGCAGCACCCCGGGACAGGGGGCTTACAATGAGCAGTTCTTC. Its protein is CSTPGQGAYNEQFF. The V and J genes are TRBV20-1 and TRBJ2-1; 12 bases fit TRBD1. The CDR3 runs 14 residues. CDR1 and CDR2 (germline): DFQATT, SNEGSKA (reference sequence).

The chain carries TRBV6-1 and TRBJ2-1, with TRBD2 identical over 11 bases. The CDR3 length is 19 residues. V was clipped by 4 bases and J by 4 bases; unmatched bases: 15. Germline assignment: CDR1 MNHNS and CDR2 SASEGT. The DNA of the CDR3 is TGTGCCAGCAGTGTAAGACTAGCGGGGATCACAAGGGGATACAATGAGCAGTTCTTC. Its protein product is CASSVRLAGITRGYNEQFF.

This clonotype has a handful of counts. V usage is TRBV6-1 and J usage is TRBJ1-2; 7 nucleotides agree with TRBD1. This CDR3 is 13 amino acids long. Germline V gives CDR1 MNHNS, CDR2 SASEGT. V gave up 8 bases and J gave up 2 bases; unmatched junction bases: 5. For the CDR3, the DNA is TGTGCCAGCGACCTAGGGGGCAACTATGGCTACACCTTC. This sequence encodes CASDLGGNYGYTF.

J is TRBJ2-2 and V is TRBV5-1, with 7 bases fitting TRBD1. The CDR3 has 15 amino acids. J was trimmed by 0 bases and V by 4 bases; bases with no gene match: 3. CDR1 is SGHRS, CDR2 YFSETQ, per germline. CDR3 region: CASSVDRTNTGELFF. DNA of the CDR3: TGCGCCAGCAGCGTGGACAGGACGAACACCGGGGAGCTGTTTTTT.

The J gene is TRBJ1-2, the V gene TRBV6-1, with D hard to call. Trimming cost V 8 bases and J 0 bases, with 4 bases left between them. The CDR3 covers 11 residues. Germline assignment: CDR1 MNHNS and CDR2 SASEGT. The CDR3 DNA is TGTGCCAGCGAAACTAACTATGGCTACACCTTC. Protein product: CASETNYGYTF.

With regard to this clonotype: This may arise from a read error, as a much more abundant clone is one base away. This chain connects TRBV11-1 to TRBJ2-7; D is unclear. V was shortened by 1 base and J by 4 bases, with 11 bases between the two germline ends. Germline V lookup: CDR1 SGHAT, CDR2 FQDESV (reference sequence). The CDR3 totals 14 residues. CDR3 amino acids: CASSLDDKGYEQYF. CDR3 DNA: TGTGCCAGCAGCTTAGACGACAAGGGATACGAGCAGTACTTC.

This clonotype has at least ten counts. The chain's CDR3 is CASSPRQGAPTEAFF. Written as DNA, the CDR3 is TGTGCCAGCTCACCGAGACAGGGGGCGCCCACTGAAGCTTTCTTT. The chain links TRBV18 to TRBJ1-1, with 10 bases fitting TRBD1. Germline V gives CDR1 KGHSH, CDR2 LQKENI. The CDR3 runs to 15 residues. V lost 3 bases, J lost 4 bases, and 5 bases stayed unmatched.

Comment on this clonotype: At one end, the junction sequence differs from germline, possibly due to a read error. V is TRBV7-2 and J is TRBJ1-4, with TRBD1 as a possible D gene (5 bases). The germline CDR1 and CDR2 sequences are SGHTA and FQGNSA. The CDR3 extends over 12 amino acids. The CDR3: CDSSLAGERLFF. CDR3 coding DNA: TGTGACAGCAGCCTAGCGGGGGAAAGACTGTTTTTT.

This clonotype was observed a handful of times. This chain connects TRBV20-1 to TRBJ2-5; 10 nucleotides line up with TRBD2. CDR3 length: 15 residues. Germline V lookup: CDR1 DFQATT, CDR2 SNEGSKA (reference sequence). J gave up 5 bases and V 1 base, and 7 bases lay outside the gene matches. Written as DNA, the CDR3 is TGCAGTGCTAGAGCAAAAGCGGGAGGGCAGGAGACCCAGTACTTC. Encoded protein: CSARAKAGGQETQYF.

This clonotype was seen only a few times. The CDR3 region is CASSYGPLEAFF. CDR3 bases: TGTGCCAGCAGTTACGGACCCCTTGAAGCTTTCTTT. The gene calls are TRBV6-5 and TRBJ1-1; D ambiguous. V was pared by 2 bases and J by 7 bases, with 8 bases between. The CDR3 consists of 12 residues. Germline V gene sequence: CDR1 MNHEY, CDR2 SVGAGI.

This clonotype was observed a few times. The V call is TRBV25-1, the J call TRBJ2-7; no definite D call. From germline, CDR1 is MGHDK and CDR2 SYGVNS. V shed 1 base and J shed 2 bases, with 6 bases lying between them. The CDR3 consists of 13 residues. The CDR3 DNA sequence: TGTGCCAGCAGTGAATTTGACGCCTACGAGCAGTACTTC. Protein: CASSEFDAYEQYF.